This TCR beta chain was sequenced during a study of blood T cell repertoires in COVID-19. On the study more broadly: The United States, Italy and Spain supplied acute and convalescent COVID-19 samples. Sources were T cells, B-cell-depleted T cells, or PBMCs; the material itself was cDNA or gDNA.

Original processing methods: Estimation of nucleated cell counts relied on the amplification of reference gene primers. Repertoires were generated with immunoSEQ multiplex PCR, while TCRdb's copy carries only in-frame clones and drops some. That table gives V, J and clone size, and the DNA gave D and trimming. This repertoire shows 30,000 to 45,000 clones, roughly 80% found once; its top ten account for approximately 32%. This CDR3 has 18 amino acids. The V end lost 1 base, the J end lost 2 bases, and 19 bases lay between the germline ends. Germline CDR1 LNHNV, CDR2 YYDKDF (reference sequence). This chain links TRBV15 with TRBJ2-3; a weak D match, TRBD2 (6 bases). The clonotype originates from a man of 80 years or more with active or convalescent COVID-19. The sequencing input was peripheral blood. The CDR3 here is CATSRVHSLAKVTDTQYF. The CDR3 DNA follows: TGTGCCACCAGCAGAGTCCATTCCCTAGCGAAAGTCACAGATACGCAGTATTTT.